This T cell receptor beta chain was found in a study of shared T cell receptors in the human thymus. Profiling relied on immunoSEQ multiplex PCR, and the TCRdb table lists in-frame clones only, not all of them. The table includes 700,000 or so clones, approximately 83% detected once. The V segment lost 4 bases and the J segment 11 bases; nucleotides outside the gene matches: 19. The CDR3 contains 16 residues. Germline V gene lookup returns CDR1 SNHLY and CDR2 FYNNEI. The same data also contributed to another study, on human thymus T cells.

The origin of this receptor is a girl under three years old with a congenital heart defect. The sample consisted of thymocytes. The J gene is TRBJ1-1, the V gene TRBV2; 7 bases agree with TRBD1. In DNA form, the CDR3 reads TGTGCCAGCAGTGGAGTCTTGGGACAGAGGGAAGGTGAGGCTTTCTTT. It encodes CASSGVLGQREGEAFF. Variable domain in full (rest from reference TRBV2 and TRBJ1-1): EPEVTQTPSHQVTQMGQEVILRCVPISNHLYFYWYRQILGQKVEFLVSFYNNEISEKSEIFDDQFSVERPDGSNFTLKIRSTKLEDSAMYFCASSGVLGQREGEAFFGQGTRLTVV.